Included here is one TCR beta chain sequence, with context. Antigen: not known. This record comes from a study of PD-L1 blockade in urothelial cancer. Study-level background: The researchers analyzed blood 3 weeks (second dose) and 6 weeks after treatment start. A median around 140,000 T cells were found in blood samples. Study observations and caveats: When measured at 3 weeks, tumor-associated blood clones expanded more in durable-benefit patients.

Profiled with immunoSEQ multiplex PCR; TCRdb holds only in-frame clones, not every one. The repertoire holds 55,000 to 70,000 clones, 85% to 90% seen once, with 2.5% to 3.5% in the top ten. Trimming removed 5 bases from V and 6 bases from J; junction bases left unmatched: 11. CDR1 is WNHNN, CDR2 SYGVQD, per germline (reference sequence). The CDR3 contains 16 residues. The patients had locally advanced or metastatic urothelial carcinoma. Sequenced material: PBMCs, taken around atezolizumab (anti-PD-L1) treatment. The chain joins TRBV10-1 to TRBJ2-7; 12 bases are a match to TRBD2. The sequence came from a man between 45 and 60 years old with urothelial cancer. The CDR3 region has the DNA TGCGCCAGCAGTCCATCTCCTAGCGGGAGGGCTCTCGAGCAGTACTTC. This gives the protein CASSPSPSGRALEQYF.